This TCR beta chain is from a study of human T cells and chemical hapten exposure. The overall study: Small discrepancies in pooled library volume mainly accounted for the varying TCR yields per sample.

Each CDR3 protein is one row after TCRdb ran MiXCR on the RACE reads. The table records around 100,000 distinct CDR3 sequences, more than 10% of them present only once. V shed 4 bases and J shed 0 bases, with 6 bases lying between them. The CDR3 has 13 amino acids. As for time point: pre-sensitization, week 0. Treatment denoted: therapeutic diphenylcyclopropenone sensitization with weekly scalp DPC. This sequence was found in a woman aged 55-70 years with alopecia areata. Some clones in this sample may be carry-over from other donors' samples. This material consisted of whole blood, taken in connection with sensitization to the hapten diphenylcyclopropenone (DPC). The chain links TRBV12-3 or TRBV12-4 to TRBJ1-2; D not resolved. In DNA form, the CDR3 reads TGTGCCAGCAGTTGGCAGACTAACTATGGCTACACCTTC. Translation: CASSWQTNYGYTF.